These 6 T cell receptor beta chains originate from one sample sequenced in a study of cytomegalovirus exposure and HLA in healthy donors. The PCR was carried out with 60 Vbeta primers and 13 Jbeta primers. Only in-frame clones appear in the TCRdb table, and some are missing; sequencing was by immunoSEQ multiplex PCR. The sample shows over 75,000 clones, 79% of them seen only once. The sample was PBMCs. Receptor source: a male donor in good health and CMV-seropositive.

V and J are TRBV13 and TRBJ2-3; 12 bases are shared with TRBD2. Germline lookup yields CDR1 PRHDT and CDR2 FYEKMQ (reference sequence). J was trimmed by 0 bases and V by 5 bases; bases with no gene match: 6. The CDR3 consists of 17 residues. For the CDR3, the DNA is TGTGCCAGCAGCCCGACTAGCGGGGGCCTCAGCACAGATACGCAGTATTTT. As protein: CASSPTSGGLSTDTQYF.

The chain joins TRBV10-2 to TRBJ2-2; D perhaps matches TRBD2 (5 bases). V was clipped by 4 bases and J by 2 bases, with 11 bases between them. CDR1 is WSHSY and CDR2 is SAAADI in the germline V gene. The CDR3 is made up of 15 amino acids. CDR3 in amino acids: CASSVRERNTGELFF. In DNA, the CDR3 is TGCGCCAGCAGTGTAAGGGAGAGAAACACCGGGGAGCTGTTTTTT.

The J gene is TRBJ2-2, the V gene TRBV6-5; TRBD2 matches 9 bases. This CDR3 contains 15 residues. From germline, CDR1 is MNHEY and CDR2 SVGAGI. J lost 7 bases, V lost 5 bases, and 8 bases had no gene match. The DNA for the CDR3 is TGTGCCAGCAGTCAGCCGGGACTAGCACACGGGGAGCTGTTTTTT. It yields the protein CASSQPGLAHGELFF.

The chain joins TRBV7-2 to TRBJ2-7, with unresolved D. The CDR3 runs 13 residues. Trimming cost V 1 base and J 0 bases, with 4 bases left between them. CDR1 and CDR2 from the germline V gene are SGHTA and FQGNSA. The CDR3 nucleotides read TGTGCCAGCAGCTTAGGACACTCCTACGAGCAGTACTTC. Translated: CASSLGHSYEQYF. Drawing the rest from reference TRBV7-2 and TRBJ2-7, the complete variable domain is GAGVSQSPSNKVTEKGKDVELRCDPISGHTALYWYRQSLGQGLEFLIYFQGNSAPDKSGLPSDRFSAERTGGSVSTLTIQRTQQEDSAVYLCASSLGHSYEQYFGPGTRLTVT.

This chain links TRBV6-6 with TRBJ1-6, with 8 positions matching TRBD1. This CDR3 region has 14 residues. Looked up from germline, CDR1 is MNHNY and CDR2 is SVGAGI (reference sequence). V was pared by 5 bases and J by 9 bases, with 6 bases of the junction left unmatched. CDR3 DNA: TGTGCCAGCAGTGCAGACAGGGGCGGTTCACCCCTCCACTTT. It encodes CASSADRGGSPLHF.

V is TRBV30 and J is TRBJ2-1; 8 nucleotides align to TRBD2. Germline V gene data show CDR1 as GTSNPN and CDR2 as SVGIG (reference sequence). V was clipped by 2 bases and J by 5 bases; unmatched bases: 5. The CDR3 extends over 14 amino acids. The DNA of the CDR3 is TGTGCCTGGAGTTCAAGCGGGGGAGACAATGAGCAGTTCTTC. Translated, it gives CAWSSSGGDNEQFF.